A selection of T cell receptor beta chains follows, all from one sample in a study of blood T cell repertoires in COVID-19. Sequencing was performed with immunoSEQ multiplex PCR; in TCRdb, only in-frame clones are kept and a portion is missing. The sample contains around 210,000 clones, 75% to 85% of which appear only once. The sample taken for sequencing was peripheral blood. These receptors came from a human donor in a cohort sampled during active COVID-19. The conserved cysteine and the conserved F or W are not part of the CDR3 here.

v_call,j_call,cdr3_aa
TRBV4-1,TRBJ2-1,ASSQVRLAVYNEQF
TRBV18,TRBJ2-1,ASSSGRRYNEQF
TRBV2,TRBJ1-6,ASRETGTSNSPLH
TRBV18,TRBJ1-3,ASSPTGPGNTIY
TRBV27,TRBJ2-1,ASSSGTGRYEQF
TRBV7-8,TRBJ1-6,ASSIITGSSYNSPLH
TRBV19,TRBJ2-2,ASSLTGVTGELF
TRBV19,TRBJ2-6,ASRNQGLAGVSGANVLT
TRBV5-1,TRBJ1-5,ASSLDTGYNQPQH
TRBV2,TRBJ2-3,ASSETGLRTDTQY
TRBV28,TRBJ1-5,ASSLGQVRNQPQH
TRBV30,TRBJ2-7,AWSETGAHEQY
TRBV28,TRBJ1-5,APGDRGYQPQH
TRBV18,TRBJ2-7,ASSPPGLAGVRSYEQY
TRBV28,TRBJ2-6,ASTSGGASGANVLT
TRBV24-1,TRBJ2-7,ATPWGQRGIYEQY
TRBV15,TRBJ2-7,ATSRDRGTAYEQY
TRBV19,TRBJ2-3,ASSGRTGGGDTQY
TRBV21-1,TRBJ2-1,ASSKVIQGRGRSYNEQF
TRBV28,TRBJ2-2,ASSLLGVGELF
TRBV5-1,TRBJ1-1,ASSQGGPGTEAF
TRBV11-1,TRBJ2-1,ASSLSSSYNEQF
TRBV18,TRBJ2-2,ASSSTLNGELF
TRBV7-9,TRBJ2-2,ASSLVGASTGELF
TRBV30,TRBJ1-1,AWSVSPDRRKAF
TRBV28,TRBJ1-1,ASTPGGRTEAF
TRBV19,TRBJ2-6,ASSIQGGAGANVLT
TRBV30,TRBJ1-6,AWSQGPYNSPLH
TRBV2,TRBJ1-1,ASSEEGGRTEAF
TRBV19,TRBJ1-1,ASSIRTATGGRGTEAF
TRBV27,TRBJ1-3,ASSSRQGEGNTIY
TRBV18,TRBJ2-7,ASSPRASGGRPYEQY
TRBV30,TRBJ2-7,AWSFRGGHYEQY
TRBV6-6,TRBJ1-1,ASSYSPQGSEAF
TRBV5-1,TRBJ1-4,ASSPRWAGGATNEKLF
TRBV19,TRBJ1-1,ASKSQEGLNTEAF
TRBV6-5,TRBJ2-3,ASRRAPATDTQY
TRBV7-9,TRBJ1-2,ASSLSEGNGYGYT
TRBV10-3,TRBJ1-1,AIRGRTGMNTEAF
TRBV5-1,TRBJ2-1,ASRSTDDRVPDNEQF
TRBV28,TRBJ1-5,ASSYSSTVQPQH
TRBV5-1,TRBJ1-6,ASSLGHYNSPLH
TRBV5-1,TRBJ1-6,ASSVDRGRQNSPLH